Below, one T cell receptor (beta chain) is given with its context. cDNA was made in eight separate reactions per sample. TCRdb processed the 5' RACE reads again and assigns one entry to each CDR3 protein, with no DNA. The sample has about 380,000 distinct CDR3 sequences; the top ten hold 2.6%. The record originates from a study of monozygotic twins with inflammatory bowel disease. CDR3 length equals 14 residues. CDR1 and CDR2 (germline): SGHTA, FQGNSA. The sequenced sample consisted of blood. The TCR originated in a human donor with ulcerative colitis or Crohn's disease, or a healthy co-twin of an affected twin (not recorded which). This chain links TRBV7-2 with TRBJ1-1. CDR3 amino acids: CASSLEQRNTEAFF.